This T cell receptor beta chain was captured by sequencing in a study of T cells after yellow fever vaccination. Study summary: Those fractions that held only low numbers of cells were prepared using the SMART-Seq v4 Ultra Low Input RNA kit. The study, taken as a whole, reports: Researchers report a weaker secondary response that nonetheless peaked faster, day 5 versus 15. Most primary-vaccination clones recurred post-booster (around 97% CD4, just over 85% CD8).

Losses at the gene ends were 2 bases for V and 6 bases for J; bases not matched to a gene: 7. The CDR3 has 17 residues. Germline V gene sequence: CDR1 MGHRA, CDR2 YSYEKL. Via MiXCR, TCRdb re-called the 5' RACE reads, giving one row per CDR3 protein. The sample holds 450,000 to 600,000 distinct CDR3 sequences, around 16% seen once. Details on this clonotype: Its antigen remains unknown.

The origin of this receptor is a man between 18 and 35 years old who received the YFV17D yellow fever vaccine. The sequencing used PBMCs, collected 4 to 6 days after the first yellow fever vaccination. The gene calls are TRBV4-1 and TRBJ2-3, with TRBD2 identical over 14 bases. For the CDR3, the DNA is TGCGCCAGCAGCCAACCCGGGACTAGCGGGGGTAAGGATACGCAGTATTTT. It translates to CASSQPGTSGGKDTQYF.